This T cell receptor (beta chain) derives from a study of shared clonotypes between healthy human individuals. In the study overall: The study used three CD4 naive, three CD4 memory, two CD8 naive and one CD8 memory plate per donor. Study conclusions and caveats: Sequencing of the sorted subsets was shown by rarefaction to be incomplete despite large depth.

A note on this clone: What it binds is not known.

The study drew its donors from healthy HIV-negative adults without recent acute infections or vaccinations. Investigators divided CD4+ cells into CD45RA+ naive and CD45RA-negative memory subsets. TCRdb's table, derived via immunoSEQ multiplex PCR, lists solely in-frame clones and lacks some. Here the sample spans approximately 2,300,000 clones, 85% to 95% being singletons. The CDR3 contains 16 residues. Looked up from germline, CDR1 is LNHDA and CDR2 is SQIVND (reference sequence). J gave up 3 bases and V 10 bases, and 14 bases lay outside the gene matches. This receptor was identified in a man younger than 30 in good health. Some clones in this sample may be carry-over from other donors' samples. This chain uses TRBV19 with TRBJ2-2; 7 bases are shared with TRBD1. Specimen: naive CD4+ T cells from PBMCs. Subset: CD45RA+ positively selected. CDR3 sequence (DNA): TGTGCCACCCCTACCATACAGGGGTTGGACACCGGGGAGCTGTTTTTT. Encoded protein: CATPTIQGLDTGELFF.